The entry below gives a single TCR beta chain sequence along with its context. No cognate antigen has been identified for it. No much larger clone exists at a distance of one base, and base qualities are not known. V loses 3 bases, J loses 4 bases, and the germline ends lie 10 bases apart. The CDR3 measures 13 amino acids from cysteine to phenylalanine. Only the CDR3 portion is preserved as DNA: 39 bases, with reading frame beginning at the first base. Per the germline V gene (reference sequence), SGHKS is the CDR1 and YYEKEE is the CDR2. The cohort consisted of 670 or so healthy bone marrow donors. Cohort members were all nominally healthy when sampled, although unrecorded immune exposures were likely present. The donor was CMV seropositive and was included in the group of almost 300 seropositive cohort members. A peripheral blood sample was collected from each donor, and TCR beta sequencing was performed on peripheral blood mononuclear cells. Genomic DNA was extracted from the blood cell samples with the Qiagen DNeasy Blood Extraction Kit.

This sample is drawn from a study of cytomegalovirus exposure and HLA in healthy donors (dated by TCRdb to 2016 to 2017). Notes on the research overall: According to an earlier analysis of a few hundred of the donors, about 180 million T cells yielded 120 million or so unique TCR beta sequences and less than 300 Gb of sequence data. Around 320 gigabases of sequencing data and 80 million or so unique TCR sequences were included in an early release covering roughly 700 HLA-typed donors. Of the roughly 430 genotyped donors, 65% to 90% fell in the genetic ancestry cluster associated with self-reported Caucasian donors. The study aimed to test whether signatures of past pathogen exposure could be identified by cataloging public T cell receptors. The T cell repertoires of 550 to 850 subjects were profiled by immunosequencing and related to cytomegalovirus serostatus. In addition to the first cohort of around 670 subjects, a separate validation cohort of 120 different subjects was used. The study combined high-throughput TCR immunosequencing, statistical association of individual TCRs with disease status, and machine learning to predict cytomegalovirus infection status. A later analysis re-analyzed previously published TCR beta repertoires from 550 to 700 donors and added high-resolution HLA genotyping to study TCR occurrence patterns. Rather than using new phenotypic data, the later analysis identified candidate immune exposures from TCR beta sequences and from how often those sequences occurred across donors. In an earlier analysis of about 590 of the donors, high-throughput TCR beta sequencing was used to judge whether each TCR beta V gene segment behaved as functional or pseudogenic. Alongside the repertoire data, information on donor age, sex, ethnicity and CMV serostatus was compiled. A later genetic analysis used genome-wide SNP genotypes for about three fifths of the roughly 700 donors, treating that subset as a discovery cohort. All discovery cohort repertoires had been generated using a single sequencing platform. HLA typing included class I and class II loci at four-digit resolution. The number of typed donors differed by locus: about 620-640 for A, B, C, DRB1 and DQB1; approximately 520 for DQA1; approximately 610 for DPA1; and 400 to 480 for DPB1. Because of strong linkage in the cohort, 4 to 6 DR-DQ haplotypes were treated as single units for association and clustering. On average, around 240,000 unique TCR beta nucleotide sequences were sequenced per donor among 398 genotyped donors of the cohort, with roughly 20% of those sequences being non-productive.

Overall results and qualifications from the work: Assigning TCR associations to individual alleles was difficult when HLA alleles, especially DR and DQ, strongly co-occurred. The study listed 164 TCR beta chains as associated with cytomegalovirus. A later analysis found that TCR association rates varied across HLA loci, with DRB1 alleles showing the most associated TCRs and HLA-C alleles the fewest. Because the 87-base-pair reads could not distinguish some IMGT-functional V segments, including TRBV6-2 and TRBV6-3, those segments were excluded. In an earlier analysis of some 540 of the donors, most TCR beta V segments appeared in productive rearrangements about 87% or about 30% of the time, broadly matching IMGT annotations. In a later analysis, about 17,000 TCR beta sequences were associated with specific HLA alleles at a false discovery rate of 0.05. For the cohort, immune exposure information was limited to CMV serostatus. Because some donors lacked HLA typing at each locus, the association tests relied only on the typed subset. According to a later genetic analysis, donors in an Asian-associated ancestry cluster had fewer N-insertions in productive TCRs than the roughly 670-donor mean. In a later analysis, most CMV-associated TCR beta chains were found to appear HLA-restricted, with HLA associations seemingly driven largely by CMV exposure. A cluster of highly shared sequence variants was judged likely to be a technical artifact of the sequencing pipeline. A later analysis found that HLA-associated TCR beta chains were more clonally expanded and had lower generation probabilities than equally common non-associated chains. Across donors, most TCR sequences were observed very rarely, whereas some public TCRs were present in many individuals. A later genetic analysis associated a missense DCLRE1C variant with V-gene and J-gene trimming of TCR beta chains, and an independent cohort replicated the association. In this cohort, only TCR beta chains were sequenced, and detectable features were limited by the absence of alpha or paired-chain data. Cytomegalovirus status was reported to be diagnosed by the classifier with high specificity and sensitivity in both the original and validation cohorts. A later analysis reported that several top co-occurrence clusters appeared linked to parvovirus B19, influenza, CMV and Epstein-Barr virus. A further reported finding was that TCR beta sequences accurately predicted the HLA-A and HLA-B alleles for most subjects in the first cohort. Three of the identified cytomegalovirus-associated TCR beta chains were confirmed in vitro to be specific for cytomegalovirus antigens. Because counts were too low, more than 15 rarely observed V segments, including chromosome 9 orphons, were left out of the earlier analysis of 500 to 750 of the donors. Sequencing depth was assumed to be roughly uniform across donors in the presence/absence analyses, though that assumption may not hold. Correlated functional status among segregating V segments might be attributable to linkage disequilibrium, but an unknown experimental factor could not be ruled out. According to the authors, the approach could potentially be generalized to other disease states and immunological phenotypes.

Libraries were prepared through the immunoSEQ multiplex PCR assay. For the multiplex PCR, a mixture combining 60 forward primers for TCR Vbeta segments and 13 reverse primers for TCR Jbeta segments was used. The CDR3 region of rearranged TCR beta genes was amplified from genomic DNA with a multiplex PCR assay. The Illumina HiSeq System was used to sequence the amplified TCR beta libraries as 87-base-pair reads. Per the source publication's procedure: A later analysis tallied tens of millions of unique TCR beta chains across the approximately 670 repertoires, and about 12 million of those chains were shared by two or more donors. Raw reads were error-corrected and collapsed into unique sequences by a nearest-neighbor algorithm in which closely related sequences were merged to remove PCR and sequencing errors. To assign V, D and J gene segments, CDR3 sequences were aligned to IMGT reference sequences. For a sequence to be retained, at least a six-nucleotide match to both a V gene segment and a J gene segment was required. A rearrangement was called productive if the CDR3 had no stop codons and remained in frame with V and J, and every other rearrangement was called non-productive. Following IMGT convention, CDR3 was defined as the stretch from the second conserved V-encoded cysteine up to the conserved J-encoded phenylalanine. The earlier analysis of about 570 of the donors excluded any sequence lacking an unambiguous match to a single V gene segment. In an earlier analysis of 450 to 700 of the donors, V segments were called functional above 56.7% productive rearrangements and were called segregating when the between-donor standard deviation exceeded 5%. A statistical classification framework was developed to diagnose cytomegalovirus status using the catalog of TCR beta chain sequences. V and J gene assignment, in a later analysis, came from comparing TCR nucleotide sequences with IMGT/GENE-DB human TR gene sequences. A later analysis assigned CDR3 sequences and most-parsimonious VDJ recombination scenarios with the TCRdist pipeline. A later analysis defined each TCR beta chain by its CDR3 amino acid sequence plus V-gene family, and excluded reads lacking a unique V-gene family. To address suspected cross-contamination and a sequencing artifact, a later analysis removed approximately 590 highly shared, low-generation-probability nucleotide sequences. In a later analysis, a clonal expansion index for each public chain was calculated from normalized within-repertoire ranks of inferred template counts. A later analysis computed generation probabilities with a VDJ recombination model fitted to out-of-frame rearrangements, and checked the results against IGoR. Hypergeometric tests were used in a later analysis to score TCR-TCR, TCR-HLA and TCR-CMV co-occurrence, with a repertoire-size bias correction applied to the TCR pairs. To estimate false discovery rates, a later analysis permuted the HLA or CMV assignments 20 times. In a later analysis, co-occurring TCRs were grouped using DBSCAN, with TCRdist sequence similarity added in when clustering inside HLA-allele-positive subsets. Repertoires with fewer than 30,000 or more than 120,000 public chains were left out of co-occurrence clustering, as were five repertoires with anomalous nucleotide sharing. This immuneACCESS table, as held by TCRdb, lists in-frame sequences with V and J called but not all clones. Of the missing ones, under half trace to an unresolved V gene in checked studies; the others have no known cause. V and J calls and clone size are as listed in that table; D and trimming were resolved from the DNA. The sample has about 160,000 clones on record, 70% to 85% of them singletons. The ten largest clones take up roughly 6.5% of the sample.

Recombination connected TRBV5-5 to TRBJ1-2, with no D gene named confidently. The specimen was PBMCs. The receptor's source is a man aged 50 to 60 in good health and CMV-seropositive. The DNA reads as follows: TGTGCCAGCAGCTCTAAGCAAATCTATGGCTACACCTTC. Its translation is CASSSKQIYGYTF.